This is a list of T cell receptor beta chains from one sample in a study. MiXCR was run by TCRdb on the 5' RACE reads, yielding one entry per CDR3 protein. The sample records around 10,000 distinct CDR3 sequences, 27% being singletons. Material for sequencing was Tregs sorted from a lymph node. These receptor sequences come from a female donor with breast cancer. The conserved cysteine and the conserved F or W are not part of the CDR3 here.

len: 10; v_gene: TRBV12-3/TRBV12-4; j_gene: TRBJ2-2; CDR3aa: ASSLGTGELF
len: 11; v_gene: TRBV4-2; j_gene: TRBJ1-1; CDR3aa: ASSHTGTTEAF
len: 16; v_gene: TRBV21-1; j_gene: TRBJ2-7; CDR3aa: ASSERTNGGGSSYEQY
len: 11; v_gene: TRBV20-1; j_gene: TRBJ1-6; CDR3aa: SATTGTNSPLH
len: 12; v_gene: TRBV2; j_gene: TRBJ1-5; CDR3aa: ASSERQGGQPQH
len: 12; v_gene: TRBV20-1; j_gene: TRBJ1-3; CDR3aa: SAAGAGSGNTIY
len: 10; v_gene: TRBV5-1; j_gene: TRBJ2-1; CDR3aa: ASSNSRGEQF
len: 11; v_gene: TRBV20-1; j_gene: TRBJ2-1; CDR3aa: SAWKDLSDEQF
len: 14; v_gene: TRBV7-3; j_gene: TRBJ2-7; CDR3aa: ASSLSLAEGPYEQY
len: 12; v_gene: TRBV30; j_gene: TRBJ2-1; CDR3aa: AWSEGSSYNEQF
len: 13; v_gene: TRBV5-1; j_gene: TRBJ2-2; CDR3aa: ASSLQQGLTGELF
len: 11; v_gene: TRBV12-3/TRBV12-4; j_gene: TRBJ1-5; CDR3aa: ASSQGTFQPQH
len: 9; v_gene: TRBV7-3; j_gene: TRBJ2-1; CDR3aa: ASSSHNEQF
len: 14; v_gene: TRBV6-5; j_gene: TRBJ2-1; CDR3aa: ASSYRGRAPYNEQF
len: 12; v_gene: TRBV27; j_gene: TRBJ1-5; CDR3aa: ASSFTGSNQPQH
len: 12; v_gene: TRBV6-1; j_gene: TRBJ1-1; CDR3aa: ASRSTGGNTEAF
len: 12; v_gene: TRBV5-1; j_gene: TRBJ1-1; CDR3aa: ASSLAEFNTEAF
len: 10; v_gene: TRBV10-3; j_gene: TRBJ2-7; CDR3aa: AISGGGYEQY
len: 13; v_gene: TRBV5-1; j_gene: TRBJ2-3; CDR3aa: ASSHSGSSTDTQY
len: 11; v_gene: TRBV7-9; j_gene: TRBJ2-7; CDR3aa: AMSSGRSYEQY
len: 14; v_gene: TRBV11-2; j_gene: TRBJ2-1; CDR3aa: ASSLDPGGRENEQF
len: 10; v_gene: TRBV12-5; j_gene: TRBJ1-2; CDR3aa: ASGPPNYGYT
len: 14; v_gene: TRBV7-9; j_gene: TRBJ2-7; CDR3aa: ASSLDRDRVSHEQY
len: 10; v_gene: TRBV7-9; j_gene: TRBJ1-4; CDR3aa: ASRTDREKLF
len: 14; v_gene: TRBV21-1; j_gene: TRBJ2-1; CDR3aa: ASSKGGTSGSDEQF
len: 11; v_gene: TRBV11-2; j_gene: TRBJ2-7; CDR3aa: ASSFTGVYEQY
len: 11; v_gene: TRBV27; j_gene: TRBJ2-7; CDR3aa: ASSDRESGEQY
len: 15; v_gene: TRBV4-1; j_gene: TRBJ2-6; CDR3aa: ACSQVGTLSGANVLT
len: 17; v_gene: TRBV4-1; j_gene: TRBJ2-3; CDR3aa: ASSQAHQGRRDSTDTQY
len: 13; v_gene: TRBV7-6; j_gene: TRBJ2-3; CDR3aa: ASSPHGSATDTQY
len: 12; v_gene: TRBV27; j_gene: .; CDR3aa: ASSFAVPTDTQH
len: 18; v_gene: TRBV12-3/TRBV12-4; j_gene: TRBJ2-1; CDR3aa: ASSLNVGLAGNPSYNEQF